The T cell receptor (beta chain) under discussion was sequenced for a study of blood T cell repertoires in COVID-19. Looking at the study overall: The study drew acute and convalescent COVID-19 samples from the United States, Italy and Spain.

Source study methods: Reference gene primer amplification gave estimated nucleated cell counts. Sequencing was performed with immunoSEQ multiplex PCR; in TCRdb, only in-frame clones are kept and a portion is missing. V and J calls and clone size are as listed in that table; D and trimming were resolved from the DNA. Of hundreds of thousands of clones listed, around 84% were seen once; the top ten hold roughly 4.5%. Germline CDR1 and CDR2: SGHDT and YYEEEE. The CDR3 consists of 13 residues. The V and J ends lost 7 bases and 3 bases respectively, with 11 bases between them. The specimen was PBMCs or T cells enriched from blood (not recorded which). The gene calls are TRBV5-6 and TRBJ1-3, with TRBD1 as a possible D gene (5 bases). The origin of this receptor is a man aged 25 to 40 with acute COVID-19. CDR3: CASARVLGNTIYF. DNA for the CDR3: TGTGCCAGCGCCAGGGTCCTTGGAAACACCATATATTTT. The full variable domain, rest sourced from reference TRBV5-6 and TRBJ1-3, is DAGVTQSPTHLIKTRGQQVTLRCSPKSGHDTVSWYQQALGQGPQFIFQYYEEEERQRGNFPDRFSGHQFPNYSSELNVNALLLGDSALYLCASARVLGNTIYFGEGSWLTVV.